The 29 T cell receptor beta chains below were found in one sample sequenced in a study of immune evolution from preneoplasia to lung adenocarcinoma. The repertoire was sequenced with immunoSEQ multiplex PCR; TCRdb's copy has only in-frame clones and lacks some. This repertoire shows under 15,000 clones, 85% found once; its top ten account for approximately 3%. What was sequenced was FFPE lung adenocarcinoma in situ tissue. The receptors shown here come from a donor at least 70 years old with lung adenocarcinoma.

V usage is TRBV5-1 and J usage is TRBJ2-1; 7 bases align to TRBD1. Looked up from germline, CDR1 is SGHRS and CDR2 is YFSETQ. The CDR3 consists of 15 residues. J gave up 9 bases and V 4 bases, and 13 bases lay outside the gene matches. CDR3 coding DNA: TGCGCCAGCAGCCATGACAGGGTGGGCAGGGGTGAGCAGTTCTTC. Protein sequence: CASSHDRVGRGEQFF.

In its sample, this clone was seen a few times. The chain joins TRBV5-8 to TRBJ2-2, with 11 bases that match TRBD2. Germline-derived CDR1 and CDR2 are SGHTS and YDEGEE. The CDR3 consists of 20 residues. J gave up 1 base and V 4 bases, and 15 bases lay outside the gene matches. The CDR3 sequence is CASSPELWLAGGWNTGELFF. Written as DNA, the CDR3 is TGTGCCAGCAGCCCTGAATTGTGGCTAGCGGGAGGATGGAACACCGGGGAGCTGTTTTTT.

The rearrangement joins TRBV30 to TRBJ1-2; D is perhaps TRBD1 (5 bases). The CDR3 covers 14 residues. The germline V gene has CDR1 GTSNPN and CDR2 SVGIG (reference sequence). With 0 bases removed from V and 8 bases from J, the gap between germline ends came to 16 bases. CDR3 sequence (DNA): TGTGCCTGGAGTGTATCCAGCAGGGCGTACGGCTACACCTTC. Protein sequence: CAWSVSSRAYGYTF.

This clone has just one count. V is TRBV18 and J is TRBJ2-7, with D possibly TRBD1 on 6 matching bases. V was shortened by 2 bases and J by 4 bases, with 9 bases between the two germline ends. This CDR3 is built from 13 residues. The germline CDR1 and CDR2 sequences are KGHSH and LQKENI. The CDR3 reads CASSPRTAYEQYF. The DNA of the CDR3 is TGTGCCAGCTCACCAAGGACAGCTTACGAGCAGTACTTC. Looking up the rest from reference TRBV18 and TRBJ2-7 gives the full variable domain: NAGVMQNPRHLVRRRGQEARLRCSPMKGHSHVYWYRQLPEEGLKFMVYLQKENIIDESGMPKERFSAEFPKEGPSILRIQQVVRGDSAAYFCASSPRTAYEQYFGPGTRLTVT.

CDR3 DNA: TGTGCCTGGAGTGTTAGCCAAGAGACCCAGTACTTC. Protein sequence: CAWSVSQETQYF. The chain links TRBV30 to TRBJ2-5, with D uncertain. CDR1 and CDR2 from the germline V gene are GTSNPN and SVGIG (reference sequence). V was trimmed by 0 bases and J by 1 base, leaving 3 bases between them. There are 12 residues in the CDR3. The full variable domain, in which reference TRBV30 and TRBJ2-5 provide the parts outside the CDR3, is SQTIHQWPATLVQPVGSPLSLECTVEGTSNPNLYWYRQAAGRGLQLLFYSVGIGQISSEVPQNLSASRPQDRQFILSSKKLLLSDSGFYLCAWSVSQETQYFGPGTRLLVL.

This chain joins TRBV5-1 and TRBJ2-4; TRBD2 agrees at 10 bases. Germline V CDR1 and CDR2: SGHRS, YFSETQ. V gave up 5 bases and J gave up 9 bases; unmatched junction bases: 5. The CDR3 has 13 residues. CDR3 loop: CASRASGSSIQYF. The DNA of the CDR3 is TGCGCCAGCAGGGCTAGCGGGAGTAGCATTCAGTACTTC.

V and J are TRBV6-4 and TRBJ2-1; 10 bases map to TRBD2. The CDR3 has 15 residues. The germline gives CDR1 MRHNA, CDR2 SNTAGT. V dropped 8 bases and J dropped 7; count of bases not matched to a gene: 11. CDR3 amino acids: CASSESSGSWNEQFF. CDR3 coding DNA: TGTGCCAGCTCGGAGTCTAGCGGGAGTTGGAATGAGCAGTTCTTC.

V is TRBV29-1 and J is TRBJ1-2; no clear D. Germline CDR1 SQVTM, CDR2 ANQGSEA. The CDR3 loop spans 13 amino acids. The V gene lost 5 bases and the J gene lost 3 bases, with 13 bases spanning the gap. CDR3 coding DNA: TGCAGCGTTCTCCCTACAGACGACTATGGCTACACCTTC. This codes for CSVLPTDDYGYTF.

This clone occurred once. The chain employs TRBV7-9 and TRBJ2-7, with D possibly being TRBD2 (5 bases). Trimming took off 8 bases at V and 5 bases at J, with 16 bases between the two ends. This CDR3 spans 13 amino acids. Germline CDR1 SEHNR, CDR2 FQNEAQ (reference sequence). The DNA of the CDR3 is TGTGCCAGCCGTCCGGACTCGGACCACGAGCAGTACTTC. Translation gives CASRPDSDHEQYF. The variable domain in full, completed from reference TRBV7-9 and TRBJ2-7, reads DTGVSQNPRHKITKRGQNVTFRCDPISEHNRLYWYRQTLGQGPEFLTYFQNEAQLEKSRLLSDRFSAERPKGSFSTLEIQRTEQGDSAMYLCASRPDSDHEQYFGPGTRLTVT.

V gene TRBV10-3 combines with J gene TRBJ1-5; 9 bases are a match to TRBD1. V dropped 6 bases and J dropped 7; count of bases not matched to a gene: 13. The CDR3 length is 16 residues. Germline V lookup: CDR1 ENHRY, CDR2 SYGVKD. The DNA of the CDR3 is TGTGCCATCAGCCCACAGGGGGCCTCCCACGGGCAGCCCCAGCATTTT. This translates into CAISPQGASHGQPQHF.

CDR3 in DNA: TGTGCCAGCAGCTCGTACAGGGGGGGTAACTATGGCTACACCTTC. It is translated as CASSSYRGGNYGYTF. The rearrangement links TRBV28 to TRBJ1-2; 8 bases agree with TRBD1. This CDR3 is 15 amino acids long. With V trimmed by 6 bases and J by 1 base, 7 bases remained unmatched. Germline CDR1 is MDHEN and CDR2 is SYDVKM.

This chain joins TRBV19 and TRBJ1-5; D remains unclear. Germline CDR1 and CDR2: LNHDA and SQIVND (reference sequence). CDR3 length: 13 amino acids. Deletions cut 7 bases from V and 0 bases from J, with 7 bases between. CDR3 DNA: TGTGCCAGTAACGGAGGTAGCAATCAGCCCCAGCATTTT. Translated: CASNGGSNQPQHF.

The chain has TRBV18 and TRBJ1-1, with unresolved D. Germline values: CDR1 KGHSH, CDR2 LQKENI. This CDR3 is 12 amino acids long. V was clipped by 2 bases and J by 8 bases, with 9 bases between them. CDR3 loop: CASSPMAGEAFF. The CDR3 DNA is TGTGCCAGCTCACCAATGGCGGGGGAAGCTTTCTTT.

This chain uses TRBV19 with TRBJ1-3; unclear D gene. CDR3 length equals 14 residues. The V end lost 1 base, the J end lost 4 bases, and 8 bases lay between the germline ends. In germline, CDR1 is LNHDA, CDR2 SQIVND (reference sequence). This CDR3 reads CASSIVAGGNTIYF. CDR3 DNA: TGTGCCAGTAGTATAGTCGCCGGCGGAAACACCATATATTTT.

Points on this clone: One end of the junction is discordant with germline, which a read error may explain. The V call is TRBV19, the J call TRBJ1-1, with 8 bases that match TRBD1. The CDR3 totals 15 residues. CDR1 is LNHDA and CDR2 is SQIVND in the germline V gene (reference sequence). CDR3 in amino acids: CTSSSRTGGNTEAFF. The CDR3, as DNA: TGTACCAGTAGTTCCCGAACAGGGGGGAACACTGAAGCTTTCTTT.

The chain is built from TRBV27 and TRBJ2-3; D is undetermined. Trimming stripped 10 bases from V and 9 bases from J, with 14 bases between. The CDR3 contains 11 residues. Germline lookup yields CDR1 MNHEY and CDR2 SMNVEV (reference sequence). CDR3 sequence (DNA): TGTGCCACCCAGGCGGCCGGCACGCAGTATTTT. It yields the protein CATQAAGTQYF.

The V and J genes are TRBV6-1 and TRBJ2-3; 13 nucleotides agree with TRBD2. The CDR3 runs 15 residues. The J segment lost 6 bases and the V segment lost 4 bases, leaving 4 bases of the junction unmatched. Looked up from germline, CDR1 is MNHNS and CDR2 is SASEGT. In DNA form, the CDR3 reads TGTGCCAGCAGTGGACTAGCGGGAGGACCCGATACGCAGTATTTT. This gives the protein CASSGLAGGPDTQYF.

DNA of the CDR3: TGTGCCAGCAGTTTATTGTCGGTGGGCCGGGGGCAAGAGACCCAGTACTTC. Protein sequence: CASSLLSVGRGQETQYF. The V call is TRBV28, the J call TRBJ2-5, with D perhaps matching TRBD2 (6 bases). Germline assignment: CDR1 MDHEN and CDR2 SYDVKM. CDR3 length: 17 amino acids. V gave up 1 base and J gave up 2 bases, with 17 bases separating them.

J is TRBJ2-5 and V is TRBV28; 9 bases fit TRBD1. The better agreement between TRBJ2-7 and the DNA end casts doubt on the J call. CDR1 is MDHEN, CDR2 SYDVKM, per germline. The CDR3 consists of 15 residues. DNA of the CDR3: TGTGCCAGCAGCTCCCGGGACAGGGCAACCTACGAGCAGTACTTC. Translation gives CASSSRDRATYEQYF.

Only a few counts were recorded for this clone. The chain links TRBV30 to TRBJ2-7; TRBD1 agrees at 10 bases. The V gene end was trimmed by 5 bases and the J gene end by 5 bases; junction bases not matched to a gene: 12. This CDR3 is 15 amino acids long. Looked up from germline, CDR1 is GTSNPN and CDR2 is SVGIG (reference sequence). The CDR3 sequence is CAWALGTGAADEQYF. Written as DNA, the CDR3 is TGTGCCTGGGCCTTAGGGACAGGGGCTGCGGACGAGCAGTACTTC.

The chain is built from TRBV28 and TRBJ1-1; possibly TRBD1 for D (5 bases). This CDR3 has 13 residues. Germline CDR1 MDHEN, CDR2 SYDVKM. V was clipped by 6 bases and J by 4 bases, with 12 bases between them. The CDR3: CASSRERGTEAFF. CDR3 coding DNA: TGTGCCAGCAGCCGGGAGAGGGGCACTGAAGCTTTCTTT.

The chain couples TRBV7-8 to TRBJ2-1; D not resolved. This CDR3 is built from 15 residues. Germline V gene data show CDR1 as SGHVS and CDR2 as FQNEAQ. Trimming removed 4 bases from V and 4 bases from J, with 14 bases in between. The CDR3 loop is CASSSVAPRYNEQFF. The CDR3 nucleotides are TGTGCCAGCAGCTCCGTAGCCCCCCGGTACAATGAGCAGTTCTTC. The full variable domain, rest sourced from reference TRBV7-8 and TRBJ2-1, is GAGVSQSPRYKVAKRGQDVALRCDPISGHVSLFWYQQALGQGPEFLTYFQNEAQLDKSGLPSDRFFAERPEGSVSTLKIQRTQQEDSAVYLCASSSVAPRYNEQFFGPGTRLTVL.

The chain employs TRBV27 and TRBJ1-2; D call uncertain. The CDR3 loop spans 14 amino acids. Germline V gene lookup returns CDR1 MNHEY and CDR2 SMNVEV (reference sequence). The V end lost 5 bases, the J end lost 5 bases, and 15 bases lay between the germline ends. CDR3 sequence: CASSNPPMEYGYTF. The CDR3, as DNA: TGTGCCAGCAGTAACCCCCCCATGGAGTATGGCTACACCTTC.

The chain couples TRBV10-3 to TRBJ2-3; D tentatively reads TRBD1 or TRBD2 (6 bases each). Germline loops: CDR1 ENHRY, CDR2 SYGVKD. V lost 4 bases, J lost 1 base, and 12 bases lay in between. CDR3 length: 15 residues. This CDR3 reads CAISGTEGGTDTQYF. DNA of the CDR3: TGTGCCATCAGTGGTACGGAGGGGGGCACAGATACGCAGTATTTT.

The chain joins TRBV15 to TRBJ2-5, with TRBD1 identical over 9 bases. Looked up from germline, CDR1 is LNHNV and CDR2 is YYDKDF (reference sequence). The CDR3 loop spans 14 amino acids. The trim removed 1 base at V and 5 bases at J, leaving 2 bases unmatched. The CDR3, as DNA: TGTGCCACCAGCAGAGGGGACAGGGAGGAGACCCAGTACTTC. Translating it yields CATSRGDREETQYF.

V usage is TRBV11-2 and J usage is TRBJ2-1, with D unclear. The CDR3 covers 15 residues. Germline lookup yields CDR1 SGHAT and CDR2 FQNNGV. V was clipped by 7 bases and J by 3 bases, with 16 bases between them. In DNA, the CDR3 is TGTGCCAGCACTCCACGGGCGGATGTCTACAATGAGCAGTTCTTC. Residues: CASTPRADVYNEQFF.

CDR3 bases: TGTGCCAGCAGTTCCGGGACCGAAGGGTCCTACGAGCAGTACTTC. This encodes CASSSGTEGSYEQYF. The rearrangement uses TRBV28 and TRBJ2-7; either TRBD1 or TRBD2 may supply D (5 bases each). Germline CDR1 reads MDHEN; CDR2 reads SYDVKM. Between the trimmed V and J ends, which lost 4 bases and 1 base, there was a span of 14 bases. This CDR3 has 15 amino acids.

V is TRBV10-3 and J is TRBJ2-2; TRBD2 might be the D (6 bases). Trimming took 10 bases from V and 2 from J, leaving 14 bases between them. CDR1 is ENHRY and CDR2 is SYGVKD in the germline V gene. This CDR3 is built from 14 residues. CDR3 bases: TGTGCCACCCTAGCGTCGAAAAACACCGGGGAGCTGTTTTTT. It yields the protein CATLASKNTGELFF.

V is TRBV28 and J is TRBJ2-1; D remains ambiguous. The CDR3 loop spans 12 amino acids. Trimming took 4 bases from V and 7 from J, leaving 8 bases between them. Germline assignment: CDR1 MDHEN and CDR2 SYDVKM. CDR3 loop: CASSSFINEQFF. In DNA form, the CDR3 reads TGTGCCAGCAGTTCTTTTATAAATGAGCAGTTCTTC.